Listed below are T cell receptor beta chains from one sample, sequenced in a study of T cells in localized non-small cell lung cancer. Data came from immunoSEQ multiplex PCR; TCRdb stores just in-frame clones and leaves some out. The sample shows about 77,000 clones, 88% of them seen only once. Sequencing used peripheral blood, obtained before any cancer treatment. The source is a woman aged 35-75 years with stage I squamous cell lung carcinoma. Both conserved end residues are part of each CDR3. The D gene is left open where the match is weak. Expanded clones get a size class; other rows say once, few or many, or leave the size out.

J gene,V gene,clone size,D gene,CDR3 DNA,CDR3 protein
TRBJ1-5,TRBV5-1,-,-,TGCGCCAGCAGCTTGGAGGGGGGGGATCAGCCCCAGCATTTT,CASSLEGGDQPQHF
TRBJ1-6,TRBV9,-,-,TGTGCCAGCAGCGTAGGGACAGCCTTAGTTTTGACACCCCTCCACTTT,CASSVGTALVLTPLHF
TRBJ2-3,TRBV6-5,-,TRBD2,TGTGCCAGCAGCCCTCTAGCGGGGGGCACAGATACGCAGTATTTT,CASSPLAGGTDTQYF
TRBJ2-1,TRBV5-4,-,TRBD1,TGTGCCAGCAGCCGCGGGACAGGATCGGACAATGAGCAGTTCTTC,CASSRGTGSDNEQFF
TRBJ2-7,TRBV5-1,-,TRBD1,TGCGCCAGCAGCGTGGGACAGGGTAGACACGAGCAGTACTTC,CASSVGQGRHEQYF
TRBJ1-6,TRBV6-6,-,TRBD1,TGTGCCAGCAGTTCATCACAGGGGGCTTATTCACCCCTCCACTTT,CASSSSQGAYSPLHF
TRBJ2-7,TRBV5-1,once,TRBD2,TGCGCCAGCAGGCTTACTAGCGGGGCGCTCTACGAGCAGTACTTC,CASRLTSGALYEQYF
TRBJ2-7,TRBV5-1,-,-,TGCGCCAGCAGCTTCAGGGGGGCGCCTTTCGAGCAGTACTTC,CASSFRGAPFEQYF
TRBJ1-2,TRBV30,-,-,TGTGCCTGGAGTCGGGACTCTAACTATGGCTACACCTTC,CAWSRDSNYGYTF
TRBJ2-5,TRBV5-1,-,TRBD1,TGCGCCAGCAGCTTGTTGACAGGGAGAGCAGAGACCCAGTACTTC,CASSLLTGRAETQYF
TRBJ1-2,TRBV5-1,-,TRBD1,TGCGCCAGCAGCTCGGGACAGGGACACTATGGCTACACCTTC,CASSSGQGHYGYTF
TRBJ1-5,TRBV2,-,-,TGTGCCAGCAGTGAAGCCGTAGGGGTCAATCAGCCCCAGCATTTT,CASSEAVGVNQPQHF
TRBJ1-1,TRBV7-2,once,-,TGTGCCAGCAGCCCCCCTTACGTCGCGTCTGAAGCTTTCTTT,CASSPPYVASEAFF
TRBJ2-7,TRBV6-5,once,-,TGTGCCAGCAGTTACTCAATGAGCTCCTACGAGCAGTACTTC,CASSYSMSSYEQYF
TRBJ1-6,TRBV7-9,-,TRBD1,TGTGCCAGCAGCCTGGGACAGGCTGATAATTCACCCCTCCACTTT,CASSLGQADNSPLHF
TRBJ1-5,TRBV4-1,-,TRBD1,TGCGCCAGCAGCCAAGATGCGGGACAGGGTATTCAGCCCCAGCATTTT,CASSQDAGQGIQPQHF
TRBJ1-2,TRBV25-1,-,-,TGTGCCAGCAGTTACAGTGGGGGCTACACCTTC,CASSYSGGYTF
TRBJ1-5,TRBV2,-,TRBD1,TGTGCCAGCAGCTCACGGGGGGACAGTAATCAGCCCCAGCATTTT,CASSSRGDSNQPQHF
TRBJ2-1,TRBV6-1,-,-,TGTGCCAGCAGTGAGTCCAGGATTCGGCAGTTCTTC,CASSESRIRQFF
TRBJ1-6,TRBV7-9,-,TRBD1,TGTGCCAGCAGCACGGGACAGGGTTATTCACCCCTCCACTTT,CASSTGQGYSPLHF
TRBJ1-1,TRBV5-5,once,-,TGTGCCAGCAGCTTGTCTTTTAGGGATGAAGCTTTCTTT,CASSLSFRDEAFF
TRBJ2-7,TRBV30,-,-,TGTGCCTGGAGACGTACGTTGGGGCCATTCGAGCAGTACTTC,CAWRRTLGPFEQYF
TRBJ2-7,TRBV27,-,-,TGTGCCAGCAGTAGCGGGCCTTCCTACGAGCAGTACTTC,CASSSGPSYEQYF
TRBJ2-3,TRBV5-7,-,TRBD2,TGTGCCAGCAGCTGGGGGGGGACTAGCACAGATACGCAGTATTTT,CASSWGGTSTDTQYF
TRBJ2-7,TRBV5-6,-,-,TGTGCCAGCAGCTTGACGGAGTACGAGCAGTACTTC,CASSLTEYEQYF
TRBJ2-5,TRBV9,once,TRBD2,TGTGCCAGCAGCCTCACTAGCGGGGGGGCTGGAGAGACCCAGTACTTC,CASSLTSGGAGETQYF
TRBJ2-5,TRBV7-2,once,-,TGTGCCAGCAGCTTGGGGCAGGGGAAAGAGACCCAGTACTTC,CASSLGQGKETQYF
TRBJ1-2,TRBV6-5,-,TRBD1,TGTGCCAGCAGACCCGACAGGGACGATGGCTACACCTTC,CASRPDRDDGYTF
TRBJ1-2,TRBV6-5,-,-,TGTGCCAGCAGTTACTCGAATCCGGGATTCTATGGCTACACCTTC,CASSYSNPGFYGYTF
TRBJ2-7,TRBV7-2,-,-,TGTGCCAGCAGCTTGGGGGGCCCCCAATATGGGGAGCAGTACTTC,CASSLGGPQYGEQYF
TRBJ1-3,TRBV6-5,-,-,TGTGCCAGCAGCCCCGCGCCCTACTCTGGAAACACCATATATTTT,CASSPAPYSGNTIYF
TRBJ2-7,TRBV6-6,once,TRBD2,TGTGCCAGCAGTTACTCCAGCGGGGGGGCCGTCCACGAGCAGTACTTC,CASSYSSGGAVHEQYF
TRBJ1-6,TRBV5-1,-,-,TGCGCCAGCAGCTTGGGGCAGGGCGACGGGCCCCTCCACTTT,CASSLGQGDGPLHF
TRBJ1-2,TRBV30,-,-,TGTGCCTGGAGTGCTGGGGGTGACTATGGCTACACCTTC,CAWSAGGDYGYTF
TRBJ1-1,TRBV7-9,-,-,TGTGCCAGCGCCCCGGGCACCTCATTGGGGGCTGAAGCTTTCTTT,CASAPGTSLGAEAFF
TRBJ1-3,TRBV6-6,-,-,TGTGCCAGCAGTCCTCCGACCGCTTGGGGTAACACCATATATTTT,CASSPPTAWGNTIYF
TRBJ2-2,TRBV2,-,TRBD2,TGTGCCAGCAGAGGACTAGCGGGGGTCACCGGGGAGCTGTTTTTT,CASRGLAGVTGELFF
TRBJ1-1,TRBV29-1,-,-,TGCAGCGTTGATGGTGGGAACACTGAAGCTTTCTTT,CSVDGGNTEAFF
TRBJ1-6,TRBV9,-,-,TGTGCCAGCAGCGTTGGACCCCCAGGGAATTCACCCCTCCACTTT,CASSVGPPGNSPLHF
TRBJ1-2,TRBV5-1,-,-,TGCGCCAGCAGCGTGCAGGGATCCAACTATGGCTACACCTTC,CASSVQGSNYGYTF
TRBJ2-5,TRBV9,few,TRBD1,TGTGCCAGCAGCCTCCAAGTGGGGACAGGACAAGAGACCCAGTACTTC,CASSLQVGTGQETQYF
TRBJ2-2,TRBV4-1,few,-,TGCGCCAGCAGCCAAGATTGGGACCCGGTGTACGGGGAGCTGTTTTTT,CASSQDWDPVYGELFF